This passage covers 18 T cell receptor beta chains from one sample sequenced in a study of CD8+CD57+ T cells in acquired aplastic anemia. Researchers used genomic DNA as the template to profile TCR beta VDJ and CDR3. TCRdb re-called the reads with MiXCR, one entry per CDR3 protein. The sample has about 180,000 distinct CDR3 sequences; 40% to 55% are singletons. Material for sequencing was sorted CD4+, CD8+, or CD8+CD57+ T cells (not recorded which) from PBMCs. All receptors derive from a human donor in good health.

The table lists this clonotype with many counts. V usage is TRBV19 and J usage is TRBJ1-5, with 9 bases identical to TRBD1. Germline V gene sequence: CDR1 LNHDA, CDR2 SQIVND (reference sequence). V gave up 7 bases and J gave up 2 bases; unmatched junction bases: 3. This CDR3 spans 14 amino acids. CDR3 nucleotide sequence: TGTGCCAGTAACCGGGACAGGGGCAATCAGCCCCAGCATTTT. This gives the protein CASNRDRGNQPQHF.

The chain couples TRBV5-1 to TRBJ1-1; 9 bases line up with TRBD1. The germline V gene encodes CDR1 SGHRS and CDR2 YFSETQ. The junction had 11 bases not matched to a gene; V was cut back by 7 bases and J by 4 bases. The CDR3 contains 15 residues. CDR3 DNA: TGCGCCAGCGGCCAACAGGGGGCAGGTGTCACTGAAGCTTTCTTT. It codes for CASGQQGAGVTEAFF.

This clonotype was detected only a few times. The genes are TRBV19 and TRBJ2-4; 7 positions agree with TRBD1. CDR1 and CDR2 (germline): LNHDA, SQIVND (reference sequence). The CDR3 is 14 amino acids. J lost 6 bases, V lost 3 bases, and 5 bases had no gene match. The CDR3 region has the DNA TGTGCCAGTAGTATTGGGACAGAGGGAAACATTCAGTACTTC. It codes for CASSIGTEGNIQYF.

V gene TRBV6-6 combines with J gene TRBJ1-2; no definite D call. Germline lookup yields CDR1 MNHNY and CDR2 SVGAGI (reference sequence). This CDR3 spans 11 amino acids. The CDR3, as DNA: TGTGCTAGCGGGAGGCGGGGAGGCTACACCTTC. Translation gives CASGRRGGYTF.

In its sample, this clonotype was seen once. A read error may be the cause here, since a much bigger clone is one base away. CDR3 sequence (DNA): TGTGCCAGCAGGCGGTTGGGACCCGGGGGGCTGTTTTTT. Residues: CASRRLGPGGLFF. The J gene is TRBJ2-2, the V gene TRBV6-1; D perhaps matches TRBD2 (6 bases). CDR1 is MNHNS and CDR2 is SASEGT in the germline V gene. The length of the CDR3 is 13 residues.

The rearrangement joins TRBV12-3 or TRBV12-4 to TRBJ1-5, with TRBD1 identical over 8 bases. V was pared by 5 bases and J by 9 bases, with 6 bases of the junction left unmatched. The length of the CDR3 is 13 residues. The CDR3 sequence is CASSPGQGSPQHF. In DNA, the CDR3 is TGTGCCAGCAGTCCCGGACAGGGTTCGCCCCAGCATTTT.

The V gene is TRBV7-8, the J gene TRBJ1-6; D remains ambiguous. Germline V gene sequence: CDR1 SGHVS, CDR2 FQNEAQ. V was trimmed by 6 bases and J by 7 bases, leaving 13 bases between them. The CDR3 is made up of 14 amino acids. DNA for the CDR3: TGTGCCAGCAGAGAGGGATTATGGAATTCACCCCTCCACTTT. This translates into CASREGLWNSPLHF.

The chain recombines TRBV2 with TRBJ1-2, with 7 bases fitting TRBD1. V lost 4 bases and J lost 0; bases outside the gene matches: 5. Germline CDR1 and CDR2: SNHLY and FYNNEI. The CDR3 extends over 15 amino acids. For the CDR3, the DNA is TGTGCCAGCAGTGGGACAGGTAAAGCTAACTATGGCTACACCTTC. This encodes CASSGTGKANYGYTF. Filled out from reference TRBV2 and TRBJ1-2, the complete variable domain reads EPEVTQTPSHQVTQMGQEVILRCVPISNHLYFYWYRQILGQKVEFLVSFYNNEISEKSEIFDDQFSVERPDGSNFTLKIRSTKLEDSAMYFCASSGTGKANYGYTFGSGTRLTVV.

This clonotype was seen a handful of times. The chain combines TRBV28 with TRBJ1-2; maybe TRBD1 (6 bases). This CDR3 has 14 amino acids. Trimming pared 6 bases from V and 7 bases from J, leaving 18 bases between. The germline gives CDR1 MDHEN, CDR2 SYDVKM. The CDR3 loop reads CASRRGGESRGYTF. The CDR3 coding sequence is TGTGCCAGCAGAAGGGGGGGGGAATCTCGTGGCTACACCTTC.

The rearrangement uses TRBV7-8 and TRBJ1-2, with D uncertain. V dropped 3 bases and J dropped 2 bases, with 4 bases sitting between them. Germline V lookup: CDR1 SGHVS, CDR2 FQNEAQ. The CDR3 is 12 amino acids. CDR3 region: CASSFNNYGYTF. In DNA form, the CDR3 reads TGTGCCAGCAGCTTTAACAACTATGGCTACACCTTC.

This clonotype has only a few counts. V gene TRBV6-1 combines with J gene TRBJ2-1; 9 nucleotides match TRBD2. The CDR3 sequence is 17 residues long. Losses at the gene ends were 6 bases for V and 5 bases for J; bases not matched to a gene: 14. CDR1 and CDR2 (germline): MNHNS, SASEGT. This CDR3 is CASSPTPPSGNNNEQFF. The CDR3 coding sequence is TGTGCCAGCAGCCCCACACCCCCTAGCGGGAATAACAATGAGCAGTTCTTC.

This clonotype was observed at least ten times. V gene TRBV7-2 combines with J gene TRBJ2-2; D remains ambiguous. V shed 3 bases and J shed 5 bases, with 7 bases lying between them. CDR3 size: 13 residues. Germline V lookup: CDR1 SGHTA, CDR2 FQGNSA. The chain's CDR3 is CASSFGWTGELFF. DNA for the CDR3: TGTGCCAGCAGCTTCGGGTGGACCGGGGAGCTGTTTTTT.

This clonotype was counted between two and nine times. The V call is TRBV6-1, the J call TRBJ2-3; D not resolved. This CDR3 has 16 residues. Germline V gene data show CDR1 as MNHNS and CDR2 as SASEGT. V lost 6 bases and J 2 bases, leaving 18 bases between the germline ends. The CDR3 spells CASSNPRVDHTDTQYF. The DNA for the CDR3 is TGTGCCAGCAGCAACCCTAGGGTCGACCACACAGATACGCAGTATTTT.

CDR3 coding DNA: TGTGCCAGCAGCTCCTCGGGACTAGCGGGGTCAGATACGCAGTATTTT. This codes for CASSSSGLAGSDTQYF. The chain is built from TRBV7-3 and TRBJ2-3; TRBD2 matches 13 bases. V trimming: 4 bases; J trimming: 4 bases; junction bases outside the gene matches: 5. The CDR3 is 16 amino acids. Germline V gene sequence: CDR1 SGHTA, CDR2 FQGTGA.

This clonotype has a single count. This may be a read error, as it is one base from a much larger clone. The conserved phenylalanine or tryptophan normally closing the CDR3 is absent here, so this likely arose from a read error. The DNA is left out, because the CDR3 cannot be placed on it with certainty; the CDR3 is given as TCRdb lists it. The chain uses TRBV12-1 and TRBJ2-3; the table calls TRBD2, which could not be checked here. TRBV12-1 represents a pseudogene. Including both end residues, the CDR3 is 19 amino acids long. The CDR3 protein is CASSSRPGTSGRARDTQYS.

In this sample, this clonotype turned up many times. J is TRBJ2-5 and V is TRBV2; D possibly matches TRBD1 or TRBD2 (6 bases each). There are 16 residues in the CDR3. V was shortened by 7 bases and J by 5 bases, with 23 bases between the two germline ends. Germline V gives CDR1 SNHLY, CDR2 FYNNEI. The CDR3 sequence is CASTRNGGGGMETQYF. The CDR3 DNA reads TGTGCCAGCACCCGAAACGGGGGCGGTGGTATGGAGACCCAGTACTTC.

The chain uses TRBV2 and TRBJ1-2; D is undetermined. Germline loops: CDR1 SNHLY, CDR2 FYNNEI. Trimming pared 6 bases from V and 0 bases from J, leaving 14 bases between. The CDR3 runs 15 residues. The CDR3 region is CASSHQYSANYGYTF. CDR3 DNA sequence: TGTGCCAGCAGCCATCAGTACTCAGCTAACTATGGCTACACCTTC.

This clonotype was seen repeatedly, ten times or more. The genes are TRBV12-3 or TRBV12-4 and TRBJ2-3; 8 bases map to TRBD2. The V and J ends lost 4 bases and 10 bases, in that order; junction bases with no gene match: 13. This CDR3 has 15 residues. The DNA for the CDR3 is TGTGCCAGCAGTTCAAGCGGGAGTAAGGTGTGGGCGCAGTATTTT. Residues: CASSSSGSKVWAQYF.